These T cell receptor beta chains were read from a single sample in a study of glioma-infiltrating T cells. TCRdb re-called the multiplex PCR reads through MiXCR, storing one row per CDR3 protein. The sample includes more than 110,000 distinct CDR3 sequences, roughly two fifths seen only once; the top ten take around a fifth. The sample was glioma tissue, nonneoplastic brain tissue, or PBMCs (not recorded which). Source of these receptors: a human donor with low-grade glioma or glioblastoma, undergoing nonglioma brain surgery, or in good health (not recorded which). CDR3s include the opening cysteine and the closing phenylalanine or tryptophan. The D gene is left open where the match is weak. Clone size is shown for a subset of rows, as once, few, many or a class of expanded clone.

CDR3aa: CSGRGRQFNEKLFF
CDR3nt: TGCAGTGGTAGAGGCCGACAGTTTAATGAAAAACTGTTTTTT
j_gene: TRBJ1-4
d_gene: -
v_gene: TRBV20-1
abundance: -

CDR3aa: CASLPGGTGELFF
CDR3nt: TGTGCCAGTCTACCTGGGGGGACCGGGGAGCTGTTTTTT
j_gene: TRBJ2-2
d_gene: -
v_gene: TRBV6-1
abundance: few

CDR3aa: CASSPRLAGGPYEQYF
CDR3nt: TGTGCCAGCAGCCCTCGACTAGCGGGAGGGCCATACGAGCAGTACTTC
j_gene: TRBJ2-7
d_gene: TRBD2
v_gene: TRBV2
abundance: -

CDR3aa: CSARDDNKYEQYF
CDR3nt: TGCAGTGCTAGAGATGACAACAAATACGAGCAGTACTTC
j_gene: TRBJ2-7
d_gene: -
v_gene: TRBV20-1
abundance: -

CDR3aa: CASSYWGNYGYTF
CDR3nt: TGTGCCAGCAGTTACTGGGGGAACTATGGCTACACCTTC
j_gene: TRBJ1-2
d_gene: -
v_gene: TRBV6-2/TRBV6-3
abundance: -

CDR3aa: CAISESKGNYEQYF
CDR3nt: TGTGCCATCAGTGAGAGTAAGGGAAACTACGAGCAGTACTTC
j_gene: TRBJ2-7
d_gene: -
v_gene: TRBV10-3
abundance: -

CDR3aa: CSAPSRVAKNIQYF
CDR3nt: TGCAGTGCCCCATCCAGGGTGGCCAAAAACATTCAGTACTTC
j_gene: TRBJ2-4
d_gene: -
v_gene: TRBV20-1
abundance: few

CDR3aa: CSAGTGIGNTIYF
CDR3nt: TGCAGTGCCGGGACAGGGATTGGAAACACCATATATTTT
j_gene: TRBJ1-3
d_gene: TRBD1
v_gene: TRBV20-1
abundance: -

CDR3aa: CASSQDSGAVQPQHF
CDR3nt: TGCGCCAGCAGCCAAGATTCAGGGGCTGTTCAGCCCCAGCATTTT
j_gene: TRBJ1-5
d_gene: -
v_gene: TRBV4-1
abundance: -

CDR3aa: CASSPLGEGPEAFF
CDR3nt: TGTGCCAGCAGTCCCCTCGGCGAGGGACCTGAAGCTTTCTTT
j_gene: TRBJ1-1
d_gene: -
v_gene: TRBV6-1
abundance: few

CDR3aa: CSARDSGSETQYF
CDR3nt: TGCAGTGCTCGGGACAGCGGATCGGAGACCCAGTACTTC
j_gene: TRBJ2-5
d_gene: TRBD1
v_gene: TRBV20-1
abundance: few

CDR3aa: CASSLALSTDTQYF
CDR3nt: TGTGCCAGCAGCTTAGCGCTTAGCACAGATACGCAGTATTTT
j_gene: TRBJ2-3
d_gene: -
v_gene: TRBV7-9
abundance: -

CDR3aa: CASSLAGSDTQYF
CDR3nt: TGTGCCAGCAGCTTGGCCGGAAGCGATACGCAGTATTTT
j_gene: TRBJ2-3
d_gene: -
v_gene: TRBV5-4
abundance: few

CDR3aa: CASSHNGPEKSPSYGYTF
CDR3nt: TGTGCCAGCAGCCATAATGGGCCGGAAAAGTCTCCCAGCTATGGCTACACCTTC
j_gene: TRBJ1-2
d_gene: -
v_gene: TRBV4-2
abundance: -

CDR3aa: CASSPGLADGTDTQYF
CDR3nt: TGCGCCAGCAGCCCCGGACTAGCGGACGGCACAGATACGCAGTATTTT
j_gene: TRBJ2-3
d_gene: TRBD2
v_gene: TRBV4-3
abundance: -

CDR3aa: CASNPTSGRVREQYF
CDR3nt: TGTGCCAGCAATCCAACTAGCGGGAGGGTACGCGAGCAGTACTTC
j_gene: TRBJ2-7
d_gene: TRBD2
v_gene: TRBV27
abundance: once